The 30 T cell receptor beta chains in this list originate from one sample, sequenced in a study of T-cell reconstitution after alpha-beta-depleted transplantation in children. Library preparation (for TCRbeta) was performed with unique molecular identifiers. Each CDR3 protein gets one entry after TCRdb re-called the PCR reads with MiXCR. Of around 450,000 distinct CDR3 sequences listed, more than 9% were seen once; the top ten hold roughly 2.1%. Sequenced here: PBMCs, sampled before TCRalphabeta/CD19-depleted stem cell transplant. These receptors were taken from a child under 10 years old with inherited bone marrow failure, due to receive a stem cell transplant.

This clonotype has a count of ten or more. V and J are TRBV27 and TRBJ1-2, with unresolved D. Germline V gene lookup returns CDR1 MNHEY and CDR2 SMNVEV (reference sequence). V gave up 5 bases and J gave up 4 bases, with 14 bases separating them. There are 14 residues in the CDR3. The CDR3 DNA reads TGTGCCAGCAGTACCGTGGGATCTAGCTATGGCTACACCTTC. Translated, it gives CASSTVGSSYGYTF.

The V gene is TRBV28, the J gene TRBJ1-5; no reliable D call. Per the germline V gene, CDR1 is MDHEN and CDR2 is SYDVKM. CDR3 length: 18 residues. The V end lost 3 bases, the J end lost 3 bases, and 21 bases lay between the germline ends. This CDR3 is CASSFVSNRLGSNQPQHF. Written as DNA, the CDR3 is TGTGCCAGCAGTTTTGTGTCTAATCGATTGGGTTCCAATCAGCCCCAGCATTTT.

This clonotype was picked up many times. The V gene is TRBV9, the J gene TRBJ2-1, with a tentative D call TRBD2 (5 bases). CDR1 is SGDLS, CDR2 YYNGEE, per germline. CDR3 size: 15 residues. V lost 0 bases, J lost 12 bases, and 19 bases lay in between. This CDR3 reads CASSVDPGEFRLQFF. Here the CDR3 DNA reads TGTGCCAGCAGCGTAGACCCTGGGGAGTTTCGGTTGCAGTTCTTC. The whole variable domain, remainder taken from reference TRBV9 and TRBJ2-1, is DSGVTQTPKHLITATGQRVTLRCSPRSGDLSVYWYQQSLDQGLQFLIQYYNGEERAKGNILERFSAQQFPDLHSELNLSSLELGDSALYFCASSVDPGEFRLQFFGPGTRLTVL.

This clonotype was observed many times. This chain joins TRBV20-1 and TRBJ1-2; no clear D. This CDR3 comprises 13 residues. V gave up 0 bases and J gave up 5 bases, with 10 bases separating them. Germline loops: CDR1 DFQATT, CDR2 SNEGSKA (reference sequence). The CDR3 is CSARDSLWYGYTF. CDR3 in DNA: TGCAGTGCTAGAGACAGCTTATGGTATGGCTACACCTTC.

This clonotype was counted at least ten times. The rearrangement joins TRBV4-3 to TRBJ1-5; tentative D call: TRBD1 (6 bases). Germline V gene sequence: CDR1 LGHNA, CDR2 YSLEER. The CDR3 spans 15 residues. With 3 bases removed from V and 6 bases from J, the gap between germline ends came to 15 bases. The CDR3 loop is CASSQIVGGSQPQHF. The CDR3 nucleotides are TGCGCCAGCAGCCAGATAGTGGGGGGCAGTCAGCCCCAGCATTTT.

This clonotype was recorded a few times. This chain uses TRBV28 with TRBJ2-1; D may correspond to TRBD1 or TRBD2 (5 bases each). The V and J ends lost 3 bases and 8 bases respectively, with 11 bases between them. This CDR3 has 13 amino acids. Germline V gives CDR1 MDHEN, CDR2 SYDVKM. This chain's CDR3 is CASSLEVQDEQFF. The CDR3 DNA reads as TGTGCCAGCAGTTTGGAGGTACAGGATGAGCAGTTCTTC.

This sequence joins TRBV27 and TRBJ1-6, with D possibly matching TRBD1 (6 bases). CDR1 is MNHEY and CDR2 is SMNVEV in the germline V gene (reference sequence). V was pared by 8 bases and J by 10 bases, with 12 bases between. The CDR3 covers 12 residues. The DNA for the CDR3 is TGTGCCAGCGGGACATGGCGCTCACCCCTCCACTTT. This sequence encodes CASGTWRSPLHF.

This clonotype was detected many times. The chain uses TRBV20-1 and TRBJ2-1, with 8 bases aligning to TRBD2. The CDR3 is 15 residues long. Trimming at V came to 3 bases and at J to 7 bases, leaving 11 bases not matched to a gene. Per germline, CDR1 DFQATT and CDR2 SNEGSKA (reference sequence). Here the CDR3 reads CSARNSGNVGNEQFF. The CDR3 DNA reads TGCAGTGCTAGGAATAGCGGGAACGTTGGAAATGAGCAGTTCTTC.

V and J are TRBV20-1 and TRBJ2-2, with TRBD2 matching over 11 bases. Germline loops: CDR1 DFQATT, CDR2 SNEGSKA (reference sequence). This CDR3 spans 16 amino acids. After removal of 4 bases from V and 8 bases from J, the junction contained 12 bases not matched to a gene. The CDR3 DNA is TGCAGTGCTAACCCCCTAGCGGGAGGTTCGACGGGGGAGCTGTTTTTT. Translating it yields CSANPLAGGSTGELFF.

The genes are TRBV27 and TRBJ2-7, with a weak D call TRBD2 (6 bases). The germline gives CDR1 MNHEY, CDR2 SMNVEV (reference sequence). V was pared by 6 bases and J by 2 bases, with 20 bases between. The CDR3 runs to 16 residues. The CDR3 nucleotides read TGTGCCAGCAGGACTAGTCGGGGTCGGTCCACCTACGAGCAGTACTTC. Residues: CASRTSRGRSTYEQYF.

The CDR3 reads CASSLAGETGANSPLHF. CDR3 DNA: TGTGCCAGCAGCCTCGCCGGGGAGACAGGGGCTAATTCACCCCTCCACTTT. The genes are TRBV3-1 and TRBJ1-6; TRBD1 agrees at 8 bases. CDR3 length: 17 residues. Trimming took 4 bases from V and 6 from J; bases not matched to a gene: 11. Germline V CDR1 and CDR2: LGHDT, YNNKEL (reference sequence).

This clonotype was counted ten times or more. This chain uses TRBV28 with TRBJ2-7; D is perhaps TRBD1 or TRBD2 (6 bases each). Deletions cut 2 bases from V and 3 bases from J, with 11 bases between. CDR1 is MDHEN, CDR2 SYDVKM, per germline. This CDR3 comprises 14 residues. CDR3 protein: CASSLRGPLYEQYF. In nucleotides, the CDR3 is TGTGCCAGCAGTTTACGGGGGCCTCTCTACGAGCAGTACTTC.

In this sample, this clonotype turned up many times. In DNA form, the CDR3 reads TGCAGTGCTAGTATGACGGCAGAGACCCAGTACTTC. Its translation: CSASMTAETQYF. V usage is TRBV20-1 and J usage is TRBJ2-5, with no clear D. V was trimmed by 3 bases and J by 4 bases, leaving 9 bases between them. The CDR3 has 12 amino acids. The germline CDR1 and CDR2 sequences are DFQATT and SNEGSKA (reference sequence).

The chain carries TRBV28 and TRBJ2-1; the match to TRBD2 covers 12 bases. V shed 6 bases, J shed 10 bases, and the junction held 13 bases outside the gene matches. The CDR3 spans 16 residues. CDR1 is MDHEN, CDR2 SYDVKM, per germline. CDR3 in DNA: TGTGCCAGCAGGTTACCCGGACTAGCGGGAAGAGTGGAGCAGTTCTTC. This sequence encodes CASRLPGLAGRVEQFF.

This clonotype was seen at least ten times. This chain joins TRBV12-3 or TRBV12-4 and TRBJ2-2; D unclear. The CDR3 is made up of 14 amino acids. V lost 1 base and J 1 base, leaving 4 bases between the germline ends. CDR3 DNA: TGTGCCAGCAGTTTAGGCCTGAACACCGGGGAGCTGTTTTTT. Translation: CASSLGLNTGELFF.

The CDR3 region is CASRTTGRANYGYTF. Here the CDR3 DNA reads TGTGCCAGCAGGACCACAGGGAGGGCCAACTATGGCTACACCTTC. The chain uses TRBV6-2 or TRBV6-3 and TRBJ1-2, with a weak D call TRBD1 (6 bases). In germline, CDR1 is MNHEY, CDR2 SVGEGT. V was trimmed by 6 bases and J by 2 bases, leaving 16 bases between them. The CDR3 is 15 amino acids.

This clonotype was observed many times. The chain carries TRBV5-1 and TRBJ2-7; no clear D gene. In germline, CDR1 is SGHRS, CDR2 YFSETQ. This CDR3 comprises 15 residues. Trimming took off 0 bases at V and 1 base at J, with 11 bases between the two ends. The DNA for the CDR3 is TGCGCCAGCAGCTTGGTGGTAGAAGGTTCCTACGAGCAGTACTTC. Translation: CASSLVVEGSYEQYF.

This clonotype was observed many times. The genes are TRBV5-1 and TRBJ2-1, with TRBD2 identical over 8 bases. The CDR3 sequence is 17 residues long. Per the germline V gene, CDR1 is SGHRS and CDR2 is YFSETQ. J gave up 4 bases and V 7 bases, and 16 bases lay outside the gene matches. Here the CDR3 reads CASYGSISGTIYNEQFF. CDR3 bases: TGCGCCAGCTACGGATCCATTAGCGGGACAATATACAATGAGCAGTTCTTC.

This chain connects TRBV4-1 to TRBJ2-7; maybe TRBD1 (5 bases). The CDR3 consists of 16 residues. V was pared by 2 bases and J by 6 bases, with 20 bases between. Germline CDR1 and CDR2: MGHRA and YSYEKL. CDR3 DNA: TGCGCCAGCAGCCAAATGAGGACATACGGGTTCTCCGAGCAGTACTTC. Its protein is CASSQMRTYGFSEQYF.

CDR3 loop: CASSPSGTSETQYF. The CDR3 DNA is TGCGCCAGCAGCCCCTCCGGGACCTCGGAGACCCAGTACTTC. The chain recombines TRBV5-1 with TRBJ2-5; D is perhaps TRBD1 or TRBD2 (5 bases each). Between the trimmed V and J ends, which lost 4 bases and 5 bases, there was a span of 15 bases. CDR3 length: 14 residues. CDR1 is SGHRS and CDR2 is YFSETQ in the germline V gene.

A remark on this clonotype: A read error is possible here, since a much larger clone lies one base away. The V and J genes are TRBV6-1 and TRBJ2-7, with unresolved D. The CDR3 spans 12 residues. Trimming took off 6 bases at V and 0 bases at J, with 6 bases between the two ends. Germline V gives CDR1 MNHNS, CDR2 SASEGT. The CDR3 loop reads CASRSLSYEQYF. The CDR3 DNA reads TGTGCCAGCAGATCGCTCTCCTACGAGCAGTACTTC.

This chain joins TRBV7-2 and TRBJ1-6, with 11 bases lining up with TRBD1. Unmatched junction bases numbered 10, after V lost 4 bases and J lost 8 bases. Germline CDR1 SGHTA, CDR2 FQGNSA. This CDR3 has 17 amino acids. CDR3 coding DNA: TGTGCCAGCAGCTCGACGACAGGGACAGGGGGGGATTCACCCCTCCACTTT. Translation: CASSSTTGTGGDSPLHF.

V is TRBV7-2 and J is TRBJ1-1; D is perhaps TRBD1 (5 bases). CDR1 and CDR2 from the germline V gene are SGHTA and FQGNSA. With 5 bases removed from V and 4 bases from J, the gap between germline ends came to 17 bases. This CDR3 region has 15 residues. DNA for the CDR3: TGTGCCAGCAGCCCTCCGGGCAGGGAGACCACTGAAGCTTTCTTT. It encodes CASSPPGRETTEAFF.

This clonotype was seen only a few times. The chain is built from TRBV28 and TRBJ2-1; D is tentatively TRBD1 or TRBD2 (6 bases each). Trimming removed 6 bases from V and 1 base from J, with 13 bases in between. This CDR3 is 15 amino acids long. Germline lookup yields CDR1 MDHEN and CDR2 SYDVKM. The CDR3 protein is CASRFRGHSYNEQFF. The CDR3 DNA is TGTGCCAGCAGGTTCCGGGGGCATTCCTACAATGAGCAGTTCTTC.

Details on this clonotype: This could be a read error, since a much larger clone is one nucleotide away. This chain connects TRBV20-1 to TRBJ2-5; no clear D. Germline lookup yields CDR1 DFQATT and CDR2 SNEGSKA (reference sequence). The CDR3 totals 13 residues. Trimming cost V 8 bases and J 4 bases, with 17 bases left between them. The CDR3 DNA reads TGCAGTACCTTGTCCGGTGGTGGAGAGACCCAGTACTTC. Amino acid sequence: CSTLSGGGETQYF.

The chain couples TRBV11-2 to TRBJ2-5, with 9 bases fitting TRBD2. The CDR3 runs 16 residues. CDR1 SGHAT and CDR2 FQNNGV come from the germline V gene. V gave up 1 base and J gave up 4 bases; unmatched junction bases: 7. CDR3 protein: CASSLVGGRVVETQYF. CDR3 sequence (DNA): TGTGCCAGCAGCTTAGTTGGCGGGAGGGTCGTAGAGACCCAGTACTTC.

This clonotype was found many times. The chain joins TRBV12-3 or TRBV12-4 to TRBJ1-5; TRBD1 matches at 8 bases. The CDR3 has 16 residues. Unmatched junction bases numbered 9, after V lost 1 base and J lost 7 bases. CDR3 nucleotides: TGTGCCAGCAGTTTAGAGGACAGGGTCAGTGGACAGCCCCAGCATTTT. It is translated as CASSLEDRVSGQPQHF.

This clonotype has ten or more counts. The chain employs TRBV27 and TRBJ2-1; D unclear. Trimming took 5 bases from V and 12 from J, leaving 20 bases between them. The CDR3 consists of 14 residues. The germline V gene has CDR1 MNHEY and CDR2 SMNVEV (reference sequence). The CDR3 reads CASSPIPRVGAQFF. In DNA, the CDR3 is TGTGCCAGCAGTCCAATCCCCAGAGTGGGTGCGCAGTTCTTC.

CDR3 in DNA: TGCGCCAGCAGCTTGGCCCCGCTAGCGGGAGGAGGCACAGATACGCAGTATTTT. Amino acids: CASSLAPLAGGGTDTQYF. V and J are TRBV5-1 and TRBJ2-3; TRBD2 aligns across 11 bases. This CDR3 is 18 amino acids long. Germline CDR1 reads SGHRS; CDR2 reads YFSETQ. V lost 0 bases, J lost 1 base, and 7 bases stayed unmatched.

This clonotype was seen ten or more times. This chain connects TRBV29-1 to TRBJ2-7, with no clear D. Germline CDR1 SQVTM, CDR2 ANQGSEA. Trimming took 5 bases from V and 6 from J, leaving 14 bases between them. The CDR3 spans 12 residues. This CDR3 is CSVKPGQAEQYF. The CDR3 DNA sequence: TGCAGCGTTAAACCGGGCCAAGCCGAGCAGTACTTC.